The present T cell receptor beta chain was sequenced within a study of cytomegalovirus exposure and HLA in healthy donors. Trimming at V came to 7 bases and at J to 6 bases, leaving 11 bases not matched to a gene. There are 14 residues in the CDR3. CDR1 and CDR2 from the germline V gene are SNHLY and FYNNEI. The study ran its PCR with 60 Vbeta and 13 Jbeta primers. Profiled with immunoSEQ multiplex PCR; TCRdb holds only in-frame clones, not every one. This sample has approximately 110,000 clones, with over 65% found just once. The source material was PBMCs. This clonotype originated in a woman in her 30s in good health and CMV-seronegative. The rearrangement links TRBV2 to TRBJ1-2, with 7 bases that match TRBD1. The DNA for the CDR3 is TGTGCCAGCATGACTACCGGAGGGGGCCATGGCTACACCTTC. Translated: CASMTTGGGHGYTF. Drawing the rest from reference TRBV2 and TRBJ1-2, the complete variable domain is EPEVTQTPSHQVTQMGQEVILRCVPISNHLYFYWYRQILGQKVEFLVSFYNNEISEKSEIFDDQFSVERPDGSNFTLKIRSTKLEDSAMYFCASMTTGGGHGYTFGSGTRLTVV.